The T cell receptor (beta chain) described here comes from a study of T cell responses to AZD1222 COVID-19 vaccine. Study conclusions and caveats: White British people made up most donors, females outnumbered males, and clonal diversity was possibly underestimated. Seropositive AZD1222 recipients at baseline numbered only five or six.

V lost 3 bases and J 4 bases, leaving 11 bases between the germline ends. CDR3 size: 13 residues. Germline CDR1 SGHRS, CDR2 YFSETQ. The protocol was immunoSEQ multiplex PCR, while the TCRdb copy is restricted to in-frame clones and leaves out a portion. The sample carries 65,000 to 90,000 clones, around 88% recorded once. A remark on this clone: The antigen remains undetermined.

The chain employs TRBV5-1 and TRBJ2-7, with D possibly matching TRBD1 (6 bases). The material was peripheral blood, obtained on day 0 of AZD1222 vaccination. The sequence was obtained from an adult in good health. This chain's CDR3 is CASSWDKAYEQYF. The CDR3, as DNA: TGCGCCAGCAGCTGGGACAAAGCATACGAGCAGTACTTC.